Below are 23 T cell receptor beta chains sequenced from a single sample in a study of regulatory T cells in long-lasting Graves disease. Both iRepertoire HTBI primers and Arm-PCR of CDR3 regions were used to build the TCR beta libraries. TCRdb re-analysed the multiplex PCR reads in MiXCR, keeping a single row per CDR3 protein. The sample lists under 450,000 distinct CDR3 sequences; about a quarter were seen once. As for time point: persistent/refractory GD, antithyroid drugs over 5 years with positive TRAb. Extracted RNA from PBMCs served as the source of the TCR library. The sequenced sample was peripheral blood mononuclear cells (PBMCs), obtained when the disease was refractory, from a patient treated with antithyroid drugs. Every receptor here comes from a female donor with Graves disease.

This clonotype showed up many times. The chain recombines TRBV2 with TRBJ2-7; 13 nucleotides match TRBD2. The length of the CDR3 is 14 residues. Unmatched junction bases numbered 4, after V lost 3 bases and J lost 8 bases. Germline CDR1 reads SNHLY; CDR2 reads FYNNEI. CDR3 sequence (DNA): TGTGCCAGCAGTGACCCGGGACTAGCGGGAAAGCAGTACTTC. Its translation is CASSDPGLAGKQYF.

The table lists this clonotype with many counts. The CDR3 coding sequence is TGTGCCAGCAGGACCGGACAGACACTGCCTTTCTTT. Translating it yields CASRTGQTLPFF. The chain joins TRBV28 to TRBJ1-1, with TRBD1 as a possible D gene (6 bases). The germline V and J ends were trimmed by 6 bases and 12 bases, with 17 bases remaining between them. Per germline, CDR1 MDHEN and CDR2 SYDVKM. The length of the CDR3 is 12 residues.

Comment on this clonotype: A read error likely explains this, since a far larger clone differs by one base. This rearrangement joins TRBV2 to TRBJ2-1; 7 nucleotides line up with TRBD1. This CDR3 has 15 residues. J was trimmed by 10 bases and V by 1 base; bases with no gene match: 10. Germline values: CDR1 SNHLY, CDR2 FYNNEI. The CDR3 DNA follows: TGTGCCAGCAGTGAAGGGTACAGGGGTTTCTACGAGCAGTTCTTC. Translation gives CASSEGYRGFYEQFF. Full variable domain (outside the CDR3, taken from reference TRBV2 and TRBJ2-1): EPEVTQTPSHQVTQMGQEVILRCVPISNHLYFYWYRQILGQKVEFLVSFYNNEISEKSEIFDDQFSVERPDGSNFTLKIRSTKLEDSAMYFCASSEGYRGFYEQFFGPGTRLTVL.

This clonotype was counted at least ten times. The chain recombines TRBV12-3 or TRBV12-4 with TRBJ2-5, with D perhaps TRBD2 (6 bases). The CDR3 has 12 amino acids. Trimming cost V 8 bases and J 1 base, with 8 bases left between them. CDR3 amino acids: CASLEGQETQYF. Here the CDR3 DNA reads TGTGCCAGCTTGGAGGGCCAAGAGACCCAGTACTTC.

This clonotype occurred a few times. This sequence joins TRBV20-1 and TRBJ1-5; D remains ambiguous. The CDR3 length is 13 residues. Per the germline V gene, CDR1 is DFQATT and CDR2 is SNEGSKA (reference sequence). Trimming removed 5 bases from V and 1 base from J, with 9 bases in between. CDR3 residues: CSAGRPSNQPQHF. CDR3 bases: TGCAGTGCTGGGAGGCCCAGCAATCAGCCCCAGCATTTT.

This clonotype was counted many times. This chain links TRBV7-2 with TRBJ2-7; the match to TRBD2 covers 12 bases. CDR3 size: 15 residues. CDR1 and CDR2 (germline): SGHTA, FQGNSA. The trim removed 1 base at V and 7 bases at J, leaving 5 bases unmatched. CDR3 loop: CASSLETSGSREQYF. The CDR3 coding sequence is TGTGCCAGCAGCTTAGAGACTAGCGGGAGTAGAGAGCAGTACTTC.

This clonotype has ten or more counts. This chain uses TRBV6-1 with TRBJ1-1; the D gene is possibly TRBD1 (6 bases). CDR1 and CDR2 from the germline V gene are MNHNS and SASEGT. The V end was cut by 3 bases, the J end by 6 bases, with 11 bases between. The CDR3 sequence is 13 residues long. The CDR3 is CASSDGNRAEAFF. The CDR3 coding sequence is TGTGCCAGCAGTGATGGCAACAGGGCTGAAGCTTTCTTT.

The V and J genes are TRBV3-1 and TRBJ2-7, with D unclear. CDR1 and CDR2 from the germline V gene are LGHDT and YNNKEL (reference sequence). The CDR3 covers 14 residues. Between the trimmed V and J ends, which lost 2 bases and 1 base, there was a span of 9 bases. The CDR3 loop is CASSQRLESYEQYF. The DNA for the CDR3 is TGTGCCAGCAGCCAAAGGCTGGAGTCCTACGAGCAGTACTTC.

Turning to this clonotype: A much more abundant neighbour one base away suggests this may be a read error. Since no conserved phenylalanine or tryptophan closes the CDR3, a read error is the likely cause. The chain couples TRBV6-5 to TRBJ1-2; possible D gene TRBD1, 5 bases. Per germline, CDR1 MNHEY and CDR2 SVGAGI. Trimming took 0 bases from V and 4 from J, leaving 9 bases between them. The CDR3 consists of 14 residues. The CDR3 coding sequence is TGTGCCAGCAGTTACTCCGGGACCGCCTATGGCTACACCTCC. This codes for CASSYSGTAYGYTS.

J is TRBJ2-3 and V is TRBV5-1, with 9 nucleotides matching TRBD1. The CDR3 covers 17 residues. The V gene's germline CDR1 is SGHRS and CDR2 YFSETQ. The ends lost 3 bases at V and 1 base at J; junction bases unmatched: 9. CDR3: CASSSGQGSFGTDTQYF. The CDR3 DNA is TGCGCCAGCAGCTCGGGACAGGGTTCATTCGGCACAGATACGCAGTATTTT.

This clonotype was counted between two and nine times. The chain uses TRBV4-3 and TRBJ2-2; D call uncertain. The CDR3 loop spans 13 amino acids. Germline V gives CDR1 LGHNA, CDR2 YSLEER. Trimming removed 0 bases from V and 7 bases from J, with 6 bases in between. This chain's CDR3 is CASSQDLHGELFF. DNA for the CDR3: TGCGCCAGCAGCCAAGATCTTCACGGGGAGCTGTTTTTT.

On this clonotype: Since a much larger clone is just one base distant, this may be a read error. J is TRBJ1-4 and V is TRBV2; D remains ambiguous. CDR1 SNHLY and CDR2 FYNNEI come from the germline V gene. There are 14 residues in the CDR3. The V end was cut by 10 bases, the J end by 6 bases, with 18 bases between. The CDR3: CATPGRMEDEKLFF. In DNA form, the CDR3 reads TGTGCCACCCCGGGGAGGATGGAGGATGAAAAACTGTTTTTT.

The V call is TRBV7-9, the J call TRBJ1-2, with 7 bases identical to TRBD1. This CDR3 region has 14 residues. Germline CDR1 SEHNR, CDR2 FQNEAQ (reference sequence). The trim removed 6 bases at V and 9 bases at J, leaving 13 bases unmatched. DNA for the CDR3: TGTGCCAGCAGGCTCGGACAGGAGACTCCTCGCTACACCTTC. The encoded protein is CASRLGQETPRYTF. The full variable domain, with the rest looked up from reference TRBV7-9 and TRBJ1-2, is DTGVSQNPRHKITKRGQNVTFRCDPISEHNRLYWYRQTLGQGPEFLTYFQNEAQLEKSRLLSDRFSAERPKGSFSTLEIQRTEQGDSAMYLCASRLGQETPRYTFGSGTRLTVV.

In its sample, this clonotype was seen a few times. The CDR3 nucleotides read TGCAGTGCTAGACCAGGGGAGAACACTGAAGCTTTCTTT. It codes for CSARPGENTEAFF. The chain carries TRBV20-1 and TRBJ1-1; D may be TRBD1 (6 bases). Trimming stripped 2 bases from V and 1 base from J, with 8 bases between. Germline CDR1 and CDR2: DFQATT and SNEGSKA (reference sequence). The CDR3 extends over 13 amino acids.

This clonotype was observed a few times. DNA for the CDR3: TGTGCCAGCAGGAAGTGGCAGGGCGCAGATGGCTACACCTTC. Its protein is CASRKWQGADGYTF. The chain has TRBV6-2 or TRBV6-3 and TRBJ1-2; possibly TRBD1 for D (5 bases). The CDR3 sequence is 14 residues long. Germline V lookup: CDR1 MNHEY, CDR2 SVGEGT. Trimming shortened V by 6 bases and J by 6 bases, and 17 bases separated the two germline ends.

The table lists this clonotype with many counts. V gene TRBV12-3 or TRBV12-4 combines with J gene TRBJ1-1, with D possibly matching TRBD1 (5 bases). Trimming took off 6 bases at V and 3 bases at J, with 11 bases between the two ends. This CDR3 contains 13 residues. Here the CDR3 DNA reads TGTGCCAGCAGCAGGGATTCGGACACTGAAGCTTTCTTT. It translates to CASSRDSDTEAFF.

At least ten counts were recorded for this clonotype. The chain recombines TRBV20-1 with TRBJ1-2; perhaps TRBD1 as D (6 bases). Germline V gene data show CDR1 as DFQATT and CDR2 as SNEGSKA (reference sequence). The CDR3 length is 14 residues. V lost 0 bases, J lost 2 bases, and 10 bases lay in between. The CDR3 sequence: CSARDQDSNYGYTF. The CDR3 nucleotides read TGCAGTGCTAGAGACCAGGACAGCAACTATGGCTACACCTTC.

This clonotype has at least ten counts. The CDR3 here is CASSPPLGDEQFF. The CDR3 DNA is TGTGCCAGCTCACCACCGTTGGGTGATGAGCAGTTCTTC. V is TRBV18 and J is TRBJ2-1; no firm D call. Germline CDR1 is KGHSH and CDR2 is LQKENI. CDR3 length equals 13 residues. The V gene lost 0 bases and the J gene lost 8 bases, with 8 bases spanning the gap.

The J gene is TRBJ2-2, the V gene TRBV29-1, with D perhaps TRBD1 (9 bases). Germline CDR1 and CDR2: SQVTM and ANQGSEA. Trimming shortened V by 5 bases and J by 7 bases, and 17 bases separated the two germline ends. The CDR3 runs to 14 residues. The CDR3 DNA follows: TGCAGCGTTCCGGGACAGGGACTAGGCGGGGAGCTGTTTTTT. Protein product: CSVPGQGLGGELFF.

The rearrangement links TRBV9 to TRBJ1-1; D is unresolved. Germline-derived CDR1 and CDR2 are SGDLS and YYNGEE. V lost 0 bases to trimming and J lost 5 bases, with 11 bases between them. CDR3 length equals 14 residues. CDR3 nucleotides: TGTGCCAGCAGCGTAGAGGGCGTTGGAACTGAAGCTTTCTTT. Its translation: CASSVEGVGTEAFF.

There are a few counts of this clonotype. This rearrangement joins TRBV6-1 to TRBJ1-2; D unresolved. Germline CDR1 is MNHNS and CDR2 is SASEGT. The CDR3 has 13 amino acids. V lost 10 bases and J lost 1, with 13 bases in between. The CDR3 sequence is CATQYGVNYGYTF. CDR3 in DNA: TGTGCCACCCAATACGGGGTTAACTATGGCTACACCTTC.

The chain employs TRBV18 and TRBJ2-4; D is tentatively TRBD1 or TRBD2 (5 bases each). The CDR3 consists of 15 residues. CDR1 and CDR2 (germline): KGHSH, LQKENI. Trimming cost V 2 bases and J 9 bases, with 17 bases left between them. The CDR3 sequence: CASSPAGTQESIQYF. For the CDR3, the DNA is TGTGCCAGCTCACCAGCCGGGACCCAAGAGAGCATTCAGTACTTC.

This clonotype showed up many times. A much larger clonotype is one base distant, so this may be a read error. The chain combines TRBV28 with TRBJ1-4; D gene unclear. The V gene's germline CDR1 is MDHEN and CDR2 SYDVKM. The CDR3 runs to 14 residues. The germline V and J ends were trimmed by 6 bases and 7 bases, with 15 bases remaining between them. The CDR3 region is CASSLRGNREKLFF. In DNA form, the CDR3 reads TGTGCCAGCAGCCTCCGGGGAAATCGTGAAAAACTGTTTTTT.